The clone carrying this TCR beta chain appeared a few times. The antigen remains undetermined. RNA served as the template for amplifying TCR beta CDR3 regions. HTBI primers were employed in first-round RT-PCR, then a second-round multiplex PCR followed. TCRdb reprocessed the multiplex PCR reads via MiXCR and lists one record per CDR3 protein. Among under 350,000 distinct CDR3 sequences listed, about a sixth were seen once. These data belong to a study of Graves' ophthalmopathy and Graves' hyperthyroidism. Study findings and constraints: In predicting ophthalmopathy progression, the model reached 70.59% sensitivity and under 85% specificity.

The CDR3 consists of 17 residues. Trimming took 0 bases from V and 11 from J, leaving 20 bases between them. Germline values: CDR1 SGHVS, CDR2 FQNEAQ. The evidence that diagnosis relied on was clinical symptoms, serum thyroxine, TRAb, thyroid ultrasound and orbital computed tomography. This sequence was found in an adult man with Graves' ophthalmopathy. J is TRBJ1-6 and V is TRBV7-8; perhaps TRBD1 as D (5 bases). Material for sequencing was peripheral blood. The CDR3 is CASSLAYTGTAPTPLHF. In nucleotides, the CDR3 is TGTGCCAGCAGCTTAGCCTACACCGGGACGGCCCCTACACCCCTCCACTTT. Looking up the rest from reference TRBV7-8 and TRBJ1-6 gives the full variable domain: GAGVSQSPRYKVAKRGQDVALRCDPISGHVSLFWYQQALGQGPEFLTYFQNEAQLDKSGLPSDRFFAERPEGSVSTLKIQRTQQEDSAVYLCASSLAYTGTAPTPLHFGNGTRLTVT.